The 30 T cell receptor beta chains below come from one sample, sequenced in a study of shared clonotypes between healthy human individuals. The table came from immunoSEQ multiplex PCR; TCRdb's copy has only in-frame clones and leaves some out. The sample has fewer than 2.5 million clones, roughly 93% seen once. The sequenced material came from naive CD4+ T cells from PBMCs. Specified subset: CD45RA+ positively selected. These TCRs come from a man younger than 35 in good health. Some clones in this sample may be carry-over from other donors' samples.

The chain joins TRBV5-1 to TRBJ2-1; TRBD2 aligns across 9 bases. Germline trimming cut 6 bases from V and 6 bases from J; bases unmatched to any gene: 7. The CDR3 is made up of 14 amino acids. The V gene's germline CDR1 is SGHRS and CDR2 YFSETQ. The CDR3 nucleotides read TGCGCCAGCATCAAGGTTAGCGGGAGCAATGAGCAGTTCTTC. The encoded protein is CASIKVSGSNEQFF.

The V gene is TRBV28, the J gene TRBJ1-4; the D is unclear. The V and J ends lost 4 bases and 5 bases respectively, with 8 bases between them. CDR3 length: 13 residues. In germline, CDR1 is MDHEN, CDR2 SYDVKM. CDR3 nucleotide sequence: TGTGCCAGCAGTTGGGCATACAATGAAAAACTGTTTTTT. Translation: CASSWAYNEKLFF. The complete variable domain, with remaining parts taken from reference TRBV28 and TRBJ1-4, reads DVKVTQSSRYLVKRTGEKVFLECVQDMDHENMFWYRQDPGLGLRLIYFSYDVKMKEKGDIPEGYSVSREKKERFSLILESASTNQTSMYLCASSWAYNEKLFFGSGTQLSVL.

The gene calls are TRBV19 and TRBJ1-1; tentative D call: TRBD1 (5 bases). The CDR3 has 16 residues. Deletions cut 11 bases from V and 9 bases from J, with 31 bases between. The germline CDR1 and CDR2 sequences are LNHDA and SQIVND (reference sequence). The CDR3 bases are TGTGCCGCCCGGGACCCGACCCGTTTAATGGGGGGGAAAGCTTTCTTT. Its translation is CAARDPTRLMGGKAFF.

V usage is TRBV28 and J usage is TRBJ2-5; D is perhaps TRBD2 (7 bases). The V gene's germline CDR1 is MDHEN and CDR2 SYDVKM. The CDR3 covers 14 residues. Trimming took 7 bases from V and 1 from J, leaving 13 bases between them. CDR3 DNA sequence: TGTGCCAGCACCTCGGGGGGCACCCAAGAGACCCAGTACTTC. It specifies CASTSGGTQETQYF.

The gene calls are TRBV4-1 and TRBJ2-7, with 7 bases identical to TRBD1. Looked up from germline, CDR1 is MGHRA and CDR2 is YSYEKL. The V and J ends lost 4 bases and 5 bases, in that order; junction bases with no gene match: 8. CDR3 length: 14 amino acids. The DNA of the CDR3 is TGCGCCAGCAGCCCGGACAGGCTTCGTGACGAGCAGTACTTC. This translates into CASSPDRLRDEQYF.

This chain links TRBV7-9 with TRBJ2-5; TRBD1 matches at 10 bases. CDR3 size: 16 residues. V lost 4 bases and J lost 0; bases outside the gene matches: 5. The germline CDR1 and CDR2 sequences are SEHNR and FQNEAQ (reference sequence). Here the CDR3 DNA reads TGTGCCAGCAGCTACGGGGACAGGGGCCACCAAGAGACCCAGTACTTC. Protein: CASSYGDRGHQETQYF.

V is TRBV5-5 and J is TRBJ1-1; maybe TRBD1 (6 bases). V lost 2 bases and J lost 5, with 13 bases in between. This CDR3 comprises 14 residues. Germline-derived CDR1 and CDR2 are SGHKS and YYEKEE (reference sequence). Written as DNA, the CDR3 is TGTGCCAGCAGCTTCCCTGGGGGCGAAACTGAAGCTTTCTTT. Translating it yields CASSFPGGETEAFF.

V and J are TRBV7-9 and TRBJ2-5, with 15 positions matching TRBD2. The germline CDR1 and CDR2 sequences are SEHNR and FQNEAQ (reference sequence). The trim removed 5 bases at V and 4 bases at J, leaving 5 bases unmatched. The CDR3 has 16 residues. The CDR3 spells CASSRTSGRAIETQYF. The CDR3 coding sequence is TGTGCCAGCAGCAGGACTAGCGGGAGGGCCATAGAGACCCAGTACTTC.

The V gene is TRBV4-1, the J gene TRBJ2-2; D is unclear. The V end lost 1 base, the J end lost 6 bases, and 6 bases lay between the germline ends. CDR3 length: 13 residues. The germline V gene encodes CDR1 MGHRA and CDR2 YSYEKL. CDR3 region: CASSQAQPGELFF. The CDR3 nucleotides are TGCGCCAGCAGCCAAGCTCAACCCGGGGAGCTGTTTTTT.

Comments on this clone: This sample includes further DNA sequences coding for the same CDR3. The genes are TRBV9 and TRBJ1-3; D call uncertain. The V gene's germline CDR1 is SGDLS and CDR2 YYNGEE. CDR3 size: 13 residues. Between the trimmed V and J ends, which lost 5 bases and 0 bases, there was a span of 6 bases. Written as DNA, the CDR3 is TGTGCCAGCAGTCGGTACTCTGGAAACACCATATATTTT. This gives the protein CASSRYSGNTIYF. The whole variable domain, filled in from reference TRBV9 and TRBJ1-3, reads DSGVTQTPKHLITATGQRVTLRCSPRSGDLSVYWYQQSLDQGLQFLIQYYNGEERAKGNILERFSAQQFPDLHSELNLSSLELGDSALYFCASSRYSGNTIYFGEGSWLTVV.

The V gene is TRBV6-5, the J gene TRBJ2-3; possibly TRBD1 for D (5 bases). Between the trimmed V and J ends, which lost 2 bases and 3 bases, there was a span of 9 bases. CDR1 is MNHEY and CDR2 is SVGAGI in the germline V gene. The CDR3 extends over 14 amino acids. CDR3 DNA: TGTGCCAGCAGTTACCAGGGATGGACAGATACGCAGTATTTT. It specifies CASSYQGWTDTQYF.

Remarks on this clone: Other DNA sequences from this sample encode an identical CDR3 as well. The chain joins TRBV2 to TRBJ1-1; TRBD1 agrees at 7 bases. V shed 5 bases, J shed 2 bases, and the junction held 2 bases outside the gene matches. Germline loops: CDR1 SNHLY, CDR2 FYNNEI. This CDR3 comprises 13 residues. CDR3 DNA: TGTGCCAGCAGTCGGGACAGTAACACTGAAGCTTTCTTT. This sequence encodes CASSRDSNTEAFF.

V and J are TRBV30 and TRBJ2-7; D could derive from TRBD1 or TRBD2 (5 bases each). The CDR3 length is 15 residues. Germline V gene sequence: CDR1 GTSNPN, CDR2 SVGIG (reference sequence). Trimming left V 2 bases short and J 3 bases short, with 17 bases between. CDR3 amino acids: CAWSKGPTPGYEQYF. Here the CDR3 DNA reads TGTGCCTGGAGTAAGGGACCCACCCCGGGCTACGAGCAGTACTTC.

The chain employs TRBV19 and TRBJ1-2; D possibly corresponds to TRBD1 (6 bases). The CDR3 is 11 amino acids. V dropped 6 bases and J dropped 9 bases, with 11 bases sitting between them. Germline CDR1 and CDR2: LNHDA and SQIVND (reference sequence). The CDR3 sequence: CASRIQGSYTF. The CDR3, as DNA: TGTGCCAGTAGGATACAGGGTAGCTACACCTTC.

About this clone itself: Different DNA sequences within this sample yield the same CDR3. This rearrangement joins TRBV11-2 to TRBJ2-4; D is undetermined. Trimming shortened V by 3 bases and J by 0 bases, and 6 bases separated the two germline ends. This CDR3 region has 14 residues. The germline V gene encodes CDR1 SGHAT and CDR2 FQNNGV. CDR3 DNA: TGTGCCAGCAGCTTGTCTCTAGCCAAAAACATTCAGTACTTC. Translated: CASSLSLAKNIQYF.

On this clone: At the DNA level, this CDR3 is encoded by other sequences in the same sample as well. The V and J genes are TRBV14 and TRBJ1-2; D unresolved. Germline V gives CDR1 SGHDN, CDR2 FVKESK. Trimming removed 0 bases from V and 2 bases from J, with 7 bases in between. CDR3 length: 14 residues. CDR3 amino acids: CASSQDRGNYGYTF. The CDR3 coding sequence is TGTGCCAGCAGCCAAGATCGCGGAAACTATGGCTACACCTTC. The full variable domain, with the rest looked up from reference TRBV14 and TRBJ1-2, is EAGVTQFPSHSVIEKGQTVTLRCDPISGHDNLYWYRRVMGKEIKFLLHFVKESKQDESGMPNNRFLAERTGGTYSTLKVQPAELEDSGVYFCASSQDRGNYGYTFGSGTRLTVV.

This CDR3 reads CASSRAGVPTPNEKLFF. The CDR3 DNA sequence: TGCGCCAGCAGCCGCGCAGGGGTACCCACGCCTAATGAAAAACTGTTTTTT. The chain recombines TRBV4-1 with TRBJ1-4; D might be TRBD1 (6 bases). The CDR3 totals 17 residues. The V gene's germline CDR1 is MGHRA and CDR2 YSYEKL. The V end was cut by 4 bases, the J end by 3 bases, with 18 bases between.

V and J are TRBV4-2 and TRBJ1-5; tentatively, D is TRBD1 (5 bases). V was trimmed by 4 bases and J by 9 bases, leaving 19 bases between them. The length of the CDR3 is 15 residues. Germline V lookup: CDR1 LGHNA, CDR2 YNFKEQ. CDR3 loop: CASSRQTDVQGPQHF. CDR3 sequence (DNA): TGTGCCAGCAGCCGGCAGACAGACGTCCAAGGGCCCCAGCATTTT.

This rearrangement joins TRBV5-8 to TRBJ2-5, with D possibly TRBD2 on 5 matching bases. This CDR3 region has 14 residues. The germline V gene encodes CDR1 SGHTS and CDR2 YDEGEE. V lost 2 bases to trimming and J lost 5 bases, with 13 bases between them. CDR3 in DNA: TGTGCCAGCAGCTTATTGGTCCAGCGGGAGACCCAGTACTTC. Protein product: CASSLLVQRETQYF.

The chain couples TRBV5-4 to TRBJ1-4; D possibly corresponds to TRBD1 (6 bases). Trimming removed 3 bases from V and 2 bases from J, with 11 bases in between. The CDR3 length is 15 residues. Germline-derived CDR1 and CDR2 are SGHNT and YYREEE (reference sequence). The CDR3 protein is CASSSSQGTNEKLFF. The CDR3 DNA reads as TGTGCCAGCAGCTCCAGCCAGGGGACTAATGAAAAACTGTTTTTT.

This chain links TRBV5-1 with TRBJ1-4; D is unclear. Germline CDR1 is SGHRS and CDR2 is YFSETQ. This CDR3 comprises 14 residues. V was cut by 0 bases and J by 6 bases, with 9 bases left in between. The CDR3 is CASSLAGYDEKLFF. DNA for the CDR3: TGCGCCAGCAGCTTGGCGGGGTACGATGAAAAACTGTTTTTT.

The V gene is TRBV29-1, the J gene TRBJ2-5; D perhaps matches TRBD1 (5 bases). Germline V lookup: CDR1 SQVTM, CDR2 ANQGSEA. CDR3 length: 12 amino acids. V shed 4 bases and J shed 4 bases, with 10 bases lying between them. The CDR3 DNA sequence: TGCAGCGTTGTAGGGGTGGGAGAGACCCAGTACTTC. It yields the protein CSVVGVGETQYF.

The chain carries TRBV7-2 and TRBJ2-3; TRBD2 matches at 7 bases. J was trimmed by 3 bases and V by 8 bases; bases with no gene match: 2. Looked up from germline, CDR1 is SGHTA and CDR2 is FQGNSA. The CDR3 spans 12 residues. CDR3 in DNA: TGTGCCAGCCGGGGGGATACAGATACGCAGTATTTT. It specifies CASRGDTDTQYF.

The CDR3, as DNA: TGTGCCATCAGTGACCATCGACAGGGTGGCAATCAGCCCCAGCATTTT. This gives the protein CAISDHRQGGNQPQHF. The V gene is TRBV10-3, the J gene TRBJ1-5; TRBD1 matches 7 bases. This CDR3 has 16 residues. V lost 3 bases and J lost 2; bases outside the gene matches: 7. Germline V CDR1 and CDR2: ENHRY, SYGVKD.

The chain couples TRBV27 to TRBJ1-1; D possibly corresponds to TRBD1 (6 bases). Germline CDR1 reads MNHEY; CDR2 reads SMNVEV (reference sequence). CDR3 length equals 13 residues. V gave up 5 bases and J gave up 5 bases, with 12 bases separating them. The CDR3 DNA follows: TGTGCCAGCAGTACCACAGGGTGGACTGAAGCTTTCTTT. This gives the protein CASSTTGWTEAFF.

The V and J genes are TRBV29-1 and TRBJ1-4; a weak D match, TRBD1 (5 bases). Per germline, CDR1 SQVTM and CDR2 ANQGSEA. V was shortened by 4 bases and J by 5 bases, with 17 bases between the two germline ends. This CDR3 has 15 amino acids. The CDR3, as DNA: TGCAGCGTTGGGGGCGTCGTCGGCCTAAATGAAAAACTGTTTTTT. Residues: CSVGGVVGLNEKLFF.

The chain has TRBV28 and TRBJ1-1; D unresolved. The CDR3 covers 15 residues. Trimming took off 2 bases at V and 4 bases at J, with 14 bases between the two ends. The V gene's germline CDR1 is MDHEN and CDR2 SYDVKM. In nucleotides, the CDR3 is TGTGCCAGCAGTTTACCCCCGGGGTTAGGCACTGAAGCTTTCTTT. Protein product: CASSLPPGLGTEAFF.

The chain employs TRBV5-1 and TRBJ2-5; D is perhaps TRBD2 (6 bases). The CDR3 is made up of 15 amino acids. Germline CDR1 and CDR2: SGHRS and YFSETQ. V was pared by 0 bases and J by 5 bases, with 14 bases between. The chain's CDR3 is CASSLADYPLETQYF. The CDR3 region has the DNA TGCGCCAGCAGCTTGGCGGACTACCCTCTGGAGACCCAGTACTTC.

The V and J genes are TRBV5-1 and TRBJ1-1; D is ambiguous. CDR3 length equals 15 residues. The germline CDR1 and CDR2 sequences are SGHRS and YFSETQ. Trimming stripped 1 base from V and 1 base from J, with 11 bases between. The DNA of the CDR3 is TGCGCCAGCAGCTTGTTCGTGACGGGGAACACTGAAGCTTTCTTT. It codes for CASSLFVTGNTEAFF.

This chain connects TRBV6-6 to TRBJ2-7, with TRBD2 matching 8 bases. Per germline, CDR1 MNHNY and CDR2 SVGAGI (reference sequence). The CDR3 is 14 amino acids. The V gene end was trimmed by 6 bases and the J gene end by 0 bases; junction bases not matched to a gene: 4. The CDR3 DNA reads TGTGCCAGCAGATCAAGCGGGAGCTCCTACGAGCAGTACTTC. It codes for CASRSSGSSYEQYF.